The 25 T cell receptor beta chains listed next were all sequenced from one sample in a study of T cells expressing NK-cell markers. From its re-call of the 5' RACE reads, TCRdb lists each CDR3 protein once, without DNA. The specimen's table records some 280,000 distinct CDR3 sequences. The specimen sequenced was blood T cells: a sorted CD56 or NKG2C T cell subset, CD4+ or CD8+ T cells, or bulk PBMC T cells (not recorded which). The receptors here all came from a man between 18 and 35 years old in good health.

This rearrangement joins TRBV20-1 to TRBJ2-1; without DNA, the TCRdb call of TRBD2 cannot be checked. Germline V gives CDR1 DFQATT, CDR2 SNEGSKA (reference sequence). This CDR3 is built from 14 residues. The CDR3: CSARDRWREYEQFF.

The V and J genes are TRBV28 and TRBJ2-1; TCRdb reports TRBD1, a call that lacks DNA to check it against. Germline CDR1 reads MDHEN; CDR2 reads SYDVKM. The CDR3 extends over 13 amino acids. The CDR3 region is CASLGTENNEQFF.

This chain connects TRBV20-1 to TRBJ2-7. CDR1 DFQATT and CDR2 SNEGSKA come from the germline V gene (reference sequence). The CDR3 is 12 residues long. CDR3: CSAHLLTYEQYF.

V gene TRBV3-1 combines with J gene TRBJ2-1; without DNA, the TCRdb call of TRBD2 cannot be checked. CDR1 and CDR2 (germline): LGHDT, YNNKEL (reference sequence). The CDR3 runs 17 residues. Here the CDR3 reads CASSQETSPEYPNEQFF.

The J gene is TRBJ1-5, the V gene TRBV20-1; TCRdb's D call, TRBD1, is unchecked because there is no DNA. The CDR3 is 13 amino acids. Germline V CDR1 and CDR2: DFQATT, SNEGSKA (reference sequence). The CDR3 here is CSARGGQGLYQHF.

The chain couples TRBV20-1 to TRBJ2-5; the D call of TRBD1 rests on TCRdb alone, since no DNA is present to check it. This CDR3 comprises 15 residues. The germline gives CDR1 DFQATT, CDR2 SNEGSKA (reference sequence). CDR3 sequence: CSARDLWGSPETQYF.

The chain recombines TRBV15 with TRBJ2-4; the TCRdb D gene call, TRBD1, has no DNA to confirm it. The V gene's germline CDR1 is LNHNV and CDR2 YYDKDF (reference sequence). The CDR3 sequence is 16 residues long. CDR3 amino acids: CATSRDGTGRRNIQYF.

The gene calls are TRBV5-4 and TRBJ2-3; the D call of TRBD2 rests on TCRdb alone, since no DNA is present to check it. The CDR3 is 16 residues long. From germline, CDR1 is SGHNT and CDR2 YYREEE (reference sequence). This CDR3 reads CASTDGSGRETDTQYF. Complete variable domain (other parts from reference TRBV5-4 and TRBJ2-3): ETGVTQSPTHLIKTRGQQVTLRCSSQSGHNTVSWYQQALGQGPQFIFQYYREEENGRGNFPPRFSGLQFPNYSSELNVNALELDDSALYLCASTDGSGRETDTQYFGPGTRLTVL.

The gene calls are TRBV4-3 and TRBJ2-2; TCRdb lists TRBD2, though no DNA is available to test this call. Germline assignment: CDR1 LGHNA and CDR2 YSLEER. This CDR3 has 16 amino acids. The CDR3 here is CASSVSGGLNTGELFF.

The chain carries TRBV9 and TRBJ2-1. The germline V gene has CDR1 SGDLS and CDR2 YYNGEE. The CDR3 totals 16 residues. Here the CDR3 reads CASSVAAGASYNEQFF.

The chain combines TRBV20-1 with TRBJ2-5; TCRdb outputs TRBD2, but without DNA this stays unchecked. Germline V gene data show CDR1 as DFQATT and CDR2 as SNEGSKA (reference sequence). CDR3 length: 16 residues. CDR3 amino acids: CSASVVAGGLQETQYF.

The chain couples TRBV5-1 to TRBJ2-7; TCRdb calls TRBD1, which cannot be checked without DNA. There are 13 residues in the CDR3. Per the germline V gene, CDR1 is SGHRS and CDR2 is YFSETQ. CDR3 protein: CASSLSLGVGQYF.

V usage is TRBV2 and J usage is TRBJ2-7; the D gene TCRdb calls, TRBD2, cannot be checked with no DNA. The CDR3 runs 15 residues. The germline V gene encodes CDR1 SNHLY and CDR2 FYNNEI. The CDR3 here is CASSERWLAGNEQYF.

V and J are TRBV6-5 and TRBJ2-3; TCRdb selects TRBD1, and the lack of DNA leaves this call unchecked. The CDR3 length is 14 residues. Germline V gene data show CDR1 as MNHEY and CDR2 as SVGAGI. The CDR3 sequence is CASRATGDTDTQYF.

The chain links TRBV20-1 to TRBJ2-1; TCRdb reports TRBD1, a call that lacks DNA to check it against. Looked up from germline, CDR1 is DFQATT and CDR2 is SNEGSKA (reference sequence). This CDR3 has 13 residues. CDR3 sequence: CSARVWGYNEQFF.

J is TRBJ1-1 and V is TRBV7-9; with no DNA, the TCRdb D assignment of TRBD1 cannot be verified. The CDR3 sequence is 17 residues long. Germline V CDR1 and CDR2: SEHNR, FQNEAQ (reference sequence). CDR3 amino acids: CASSLAPVGQGGTEAFF.

V gene TRBV29-1 combines with J gene TRBJ2-1. Germline V gene lookup returns CDR1 SQVTM and CDR2 ANQGSEA. This CDR3 comprises 11 residues. CDR3 sequence reads: CSVELRDEQFF.

CDR3 amino acids: CASSSTGGNQETQYF. The V call is TRBV5-1, the J call TRBJ2-5; the TRBD1 assignment by TCRdb is unverifiable without DNA. Germline V gene data show CDR1 as SGHRS and CDR2 as YFSETQ. This CDR3 is 15 amino acids long.

The V call is TRBV12-3 or TRBV12-4, the J call TRBJ1-6; TCRdb gives TRBD1 as the D gene, but with no DNA this cannot be confirmed. The CDR3 consists of 13 residues. CDR3: CASSWRDTKPLHF.

The V call is TRBV12-3 or TRBV12-4, the J call TRBJ1-4; TCRdb gives TRBD1 as the D gene, but with no DNA this cannot be confirmed. The CDR3 is 18 residues long. The CDR3: CASSLGGGAVFTNEKLFF.

V and J are TRBV9 and TRBJ2-5; TCRdb designates TRBD2, a call that cannot be tested without DNA. The CDR3 is made up of 15 amino acids. Looked up from germline, CDR1 is SGDLS and CDR2 is YYNGEE. CDR3 residues: CASSVGVAGASAQYF.

V gene TRBV14 combines with J gene TRBJ2-7; no DNA is available, so the TRBD1 call from TCRdb remains unchecked. The germline gives CDR1 SGHDN, CDR2 FVKESK. The CDR3 covers 16 residues. The CDR3 here is CASSQDLVTGAYEQYF.

V is TRBV18 and J is TRBJ2-1. Per the germline V gene, CDR1 is KGHSH and CDR2 is LQKENI. The CDR3 contains 16 residues. This chain's CDR3 is CASSPRRPELTSEQFF.

The V call is TRBV7-9, the J call TRBJ2-1. This CDR3 is built from 14 residues. Per germline, CDR1 SEHNR and CDR2 FQNEAQ (reference sequence). This chain's CDR3 is CASSFEQLASEQFF.

The chain joins TRBV25-1 to TRBJ2-3. CDR3 size: 16 residues. Germline CDR1 MGHDK, CDR2 SYGVNS. This chain's CDR3 is CASSERQLGFADTQYF.